These 14 T cell receptor beta chains were all obtained from the same sample, sequenced in a study of T cell responses to AZD1222 COVID-19 vaccine. Produced via immunoSEQ multiplex PCR; TCRdb's table is partial and in-frame only. In the table there are 65,000 to 85,000 clones, about nine tenths of which are singletons. The sequences come from peripheral blood, collected 28 days after the second dose of the MenACWY control vaccine. These receptors originate from an adult who received the MenACWY meningococcal vaccine as a control.

This chain joins TRBV5-1 and TRBJ1-1; no clear D. This CDR3 has 14 residues. Germline V gives CDR1 SGHRS, CDR2 YFSETQ. V shed 5 bases and J shed 0 bases, with 11 bases lying between them. The CDR3 reads CASRPDIMNTEAFF. In nucleotides, the CDR3 is TGCGCCAGCAGGCCCGACATCATGAACACTGAAGCTTTCTTT.

This sequence joins TRBV4-2 and TRBJ1-5, with 11 bases that match TRBD1. Trimming took 4 bases from V and 1 from J; bases not matched to a gene: 9. The CDR3 totals 18 residues. Germline V gene sequence: CDR1 LGHNA, CDR2 YNFKEQ. The CDR3 loop is CASSRGQGAAGSNQPQHF. The CDR3 DNA reads as TGTGCCAGCAGCCGCGGACAGGGGGCTGCGGGGAGCAATCAGCCCCAGCATTTT.

V is TRBV3-1 (or the pseudogene TRBV3-2) and J is TRBJ1-2; 7 nucleotides match TRBD1. CDR3 length equals 15 residues. V was clipped by 2 bases and J by 4 bases; unmatched bases: 7. Germline lookup yields CDR1 LGHDT and CDR2 YNNKEL (reference sequence). The CDR3 is CASSQTGQNLYGYTF. CDR3 DNA sequence: TGTGCCAGCAGCCAAACGGGACAGAACCTCTATGGCTACACCTTC.

The V call is TRBV5-5, the J call TRBJ1-2; D remains ambiguous. The CDR3 is made up of 16 amino acids. V was shortened by 1 base and J by 8 bases, with 21 bases between the two germline ends. Germline V gives CDR1 SGHKS, CDR2 YYEKEE (reference sequence). CDR3 sequence reads: CASSLLSGPKSKGYTF. The DNA for the CDR3 is TGTGCCAGCAGCTTGCTCAGTGGACCGAAGTCGAAAGGCTACACCTTC.

J is TRBJ1-1 and V is TRBV9, with a possible D match to TRBD1 (5 bases). Trimming took 7 bases from V and 2 from J, leaving 15 bases between them. CDR1 and CDR2 from the germline V gene are SGDLS and YYNGEE. The CDR3 is 14 amino acids. CDR3 residues: CASGPWGVNTEAFF. The DNA of the CDR3 is TGTGCCAGCGGACCGTGGGGGGTCAACACTGAAGCTTTCTTT.

Within the sample, this clone is medium-sized (0.01 to 0.1%). The J gene is TRBJ1-2, the V gene TRBV6-5; D gene ambiguous. This CDR3 contains 14 residues. V was cut by 4 bases and J by 8 bases, with 17 bases left in between. Germline CDR1 is MNHEY and CDR2 is SVGAGI. The CDR3, as DNA: TGTGCCAGCAGTTTCCTATCGACCCGAGCGGGCTACACCTTC. Translated, it gives CASSFLSTRAGYTF.

The CDR3 loop reads CASSLVGQGASTDTQYF. CDR3 DNA: TGTGCCAGCAGCTTGGTAGGACAGGGGGCGAGTACAGATACGCAGTATTTT. The chain links TRBV5-6 to TRBJ2-3; 11 positions match TRBD1. CDR3 length: 17 amino acids. Trimming at V came to 0 bases and at J to 3 bases, leaving 6 bases not matched to a gene. Per the germline V gene, CDR1 is SGHDT and CDR2 is YYEEEE.

V usage is TRBV5-1 and J usage is TRBJ2-7, with D tentatively TRBD1 (7 bases). CDR3 length: 14 amino acids. The germline V gene has CDR1 SGHRS and CDR2 YFSETQ. The V gene lost 1 base and the J gene lost 0 bases, with 8 bases spanning the gap. The CDR3 DNA sequence: TGCGCCAGCAGCTTGCAGGGGGGCTCCTACGAGCAGTACTTC. Protein: CASSLQGGSYEQYF.

The chain joins TRBV6-5 to TRBJ1-1; D uncertain. With 7 bases removed from V and 1 base from J, the gap between germline ends came to 13 bases. Germline V gene data show CDR1 as MNHEY and CDR2 as SVGAGI. The CDR3 sequence is 14 residues long. The CDR3 region is CASTPSEGNTEAFF. The CDR3 coding sequence is TGTGCCAGCACCCCCTCTGAGGGGAACACTGAAGCTTTCTTT.

This sequence joins TRBV27 and TRBJ1-6; D perhaps matches TRBD1 (6 bases). Trimming shortened V by 5 bases and J by 7 bases, and 21 bases separated the two germline ends. The germline CDR1 and CDR2 sequences are MNHEY and SMNVEV (reference sequence). The CDR3 runs to 17 residues. CDR3 DNA: TGTGCCAGCAGTCCATTAACAGGGAGTAATTTGAATTCACCCCTCCACTTT. This translates into CASSPLTGSNLNSPLHF.

This chain links TRBV7-2 with TRBJ1-6, with a possible D match to TRBD1 (5 bases). Germline V CDR1 and CDR2: SGHTA, FQGNSA. Trimming stripped 5 bases from V and 5 bases from J, with 13 bases between. This CDR3 has 15 amino acids. In DNA, the CDR3 is TGTGCCAGCAGCCCGGTGGGGGGAAATAATTCACCCCTCCACTTT. It yields the protein CASSPVGGNNSPLHF.

CDR3 in DNA: TGTGCCAGCAGTTACGAGGGGGCACGAGAAAAACTGTTTTTT. The encoded protein is CASSYEGAREKLFF. V usage is TRBV6-6 and J usage is TRBJ1-4, with 7 bases matching TRBD1. Trimming removed 2 bases from V and 8 bases from J; junction bases left unmatched: 5. The CDR3 consists of 14 residues. Germline V gene data show CDR1 as MNHNY and CDR2 as SVGAGI (reference sequence).

CDR3 DNA sequence: TGTGCCAGCAGCTTCAGGCGCTCAAATGAAAAACTGTTTTTT. It yields the protein CASSFRRSNEKLFF. The chain employs TRBV7-2 and TRBJ1-4; D uncertain. This CDR3 has 14 amino acids. CDR1 SGHTA and CDR2 FQGNSA come from the germline V gene. Trimming shortened V by 3 bases and J by 5 bases, and 10 bases separated the two germline ends.

The chain is built from TRBV30 and TRBJ1-2; D unclear. The V end lost 1 base, the J end lost 6 bases, and 6 bases lay between the germline ends. The CDR3 extends over 11 amino acids. The germline gives CDR1 GTSNPN, CDR2 SVGIG (reference sequence). CDR3 amino acids: CAWSALDGYTF. The CDR3, as DNA: TGTGCCTGGAGTGCGCTCGATGGCTACACCTTC.